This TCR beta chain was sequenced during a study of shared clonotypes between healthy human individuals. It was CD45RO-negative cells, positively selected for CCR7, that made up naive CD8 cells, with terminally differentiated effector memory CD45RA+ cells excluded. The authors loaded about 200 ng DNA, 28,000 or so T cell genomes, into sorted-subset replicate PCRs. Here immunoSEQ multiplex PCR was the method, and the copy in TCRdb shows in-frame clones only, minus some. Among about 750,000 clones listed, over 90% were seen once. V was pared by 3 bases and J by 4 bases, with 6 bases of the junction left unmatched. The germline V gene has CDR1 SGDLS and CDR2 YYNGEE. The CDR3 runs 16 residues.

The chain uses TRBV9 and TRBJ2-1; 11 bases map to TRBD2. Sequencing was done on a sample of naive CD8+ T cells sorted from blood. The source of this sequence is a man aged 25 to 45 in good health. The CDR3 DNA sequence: TGTGCCAGCAGCGCCTCCGGGACTAGCGGTTACAATGAGCAGTTCTTC. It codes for CASSASGTSGYNEQFF.